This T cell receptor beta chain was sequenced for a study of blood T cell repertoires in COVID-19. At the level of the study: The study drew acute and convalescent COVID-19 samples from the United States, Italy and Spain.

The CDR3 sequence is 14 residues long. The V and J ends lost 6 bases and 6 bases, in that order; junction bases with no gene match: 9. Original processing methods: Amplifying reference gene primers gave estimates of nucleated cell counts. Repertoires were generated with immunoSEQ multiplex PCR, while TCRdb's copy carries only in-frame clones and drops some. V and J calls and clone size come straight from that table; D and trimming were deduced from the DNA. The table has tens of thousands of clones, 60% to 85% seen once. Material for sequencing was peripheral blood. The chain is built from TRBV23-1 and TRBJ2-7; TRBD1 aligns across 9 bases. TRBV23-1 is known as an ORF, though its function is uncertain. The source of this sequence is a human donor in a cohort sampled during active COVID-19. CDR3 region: CASSPRDRATEQYF. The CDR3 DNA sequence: TGCGCCAGCAGCCCCCGGGACAGGGCCACCGAGCAGTACTTC.